These 15 T cell receptor beta chains were all obtained from the same sample, sequenced in a study of blood T cell repertoires in COVID-19. Measured with immunoSEQ multiplex PCR; TCRdb has only the in-frame clones, and not every one. The sample consists of about 42,000 clones, around 91% of them appearing once. Source material: peripheral blood. The receptor set was obtained from a man aged 30-40 years with active or convalescent COVID-19.

V gene TRBV18 combines with J gene TRBJ2-3; 8 nucleotides match TRBD2. Unmatched junction bases numbered 6, after V lost 1 base and J lost 0 bases. Germline-derived CDR1 and CDR2 are KGHSH and LQKENI. This CDR3 has 17 amino acids. The DNA of the CDR3 is TGTGCCAGCTCACCACGGCTAGCGGGCCCTAGCACAGATACGCAGTATTTT. Its protein product is CASSPRLAGPSTDTQYF.

The chain combines TRBV7-9 with TRBJ2-1; the D is unclear. Trimming stripped 1 base from V and 5 bases from J, with 12 bases between. There are 15 residues in the CDR3. Germline lookup yields CDR1 SEHNR and CDR2 FQNEAQ (reference sequence). CDR3 protein: CASSLDNYQDNEQFF. The CDR3 DNA sequence: TGTGCCAGCAGCTTAGATAACTACCAAGACAATGAGCAGTTCTTC.

The rearrangement joins TRBV5-1 to TRBJ2-3; 15 positions agree with TRBD2. CDR1 is SGHRS and CDR2 is YFSETQ in the germline V gene. This CDR3 region has 16 residues. J was trimmed by 6 bases and V by 3 bases; bases with no gene match: 5. CDR3 bases: TGCGCCAGCAGCTCCGGGACTAGCGGGGGGCTTGATACGCAGTATTTT. Protein: CASSSGTSGGLDTQYF.

The rearrangement joins TRBV27 to TRBJ1-1, with TRBD1 matching over 7 bases. This CDR3 spans 13 amino acids. J gave up 4 bases and V 4 bases, and 3 bases lay outside the gene matches. The V gene's germline CDR1 is MNHEY and CDR2 SMNVEV (reference sequence). This chain's CDR3 is CASSWAGGTEAFF. The DNA of the CDR3 is TGTGCCAGCAGTTGGGCAGGGGGCACTGAAGCTTTCTTT.

The chain carries TRBV29-1 and TRBJ1-2, with D uncertain. CDR3 length equals 14 residues. Trimming shortened V by 4 bases and J by 3 bases, and 15 bases separated the two germline ends. CDR1 is SQVTM and CDR2 is ANQGSEA in the germline V gene. The CDR3: CSVVWRETYYGYTF. The CDR3, as DNA: TGCAGCGTTGTATGGAGGGAGACTTACTATGGCTACACCTTC.

The rearrangement joins TRBV5-1 to TRBJ1-1, with 7 nucleotides matching TRBD1. This CDR3 is built from 15 residues. V shed 5 bases, J shed 6 bases, and the junction held 13 bases outside the gene matches. Germline loops: CDR1 SGHRS, CDR2 YFSETQ. The CDR3 nucleotides are TGCGCCAGCAGTTACGTAGACAGGGCTACTGCTGAAGCTTTCTTT. Translating gives CASSYVDRATAEAFF.

The V gene is TRBV10-2, the J gene TRBJ2-7, with 10 bases lining up with TRBD1. The CDR3 is made up of 16 amino acids. Germline V gene lookup returns CDR1 WSHSY and CDR2 SAAADI. V shed 3 bases, J shed 0 bases, and the junction held 5 bases outside the gene matches. The chain's CDR3 is CASSDPGQGTSYEQYV. CDR3 bases: TGCGCCAGCAGTGACCCGGGACAGGGGACCTCCTACGAGCAGTACGTC.

The CDR3 protein is CASSPGMGGLFF. Here the CDR3 DNA reads TGTGCCAGCTCACCCGGCATGGGGGGACTGTTTTTT. This chain connects TRBV18 to TRBJ1-4, with D perhaps TRBD1 (5 bases). V was shortened by 3 bases and J by 13 bases, with 12 bases between the two germline ends. The CDR3 totals 12 residues. Germline V gene lookup returns CDR1 KGHSH and CDR2 LQKENI.

The CDR3, as DNA: TGTGCCAGCAGCCCGCGGCCAGGGACAGGCGATGAAATGAACACTGAAGCTTTCTTT. Its translation is CASSPRPGTGDEMNTEAFF. The chain carries TRBV4-2 and TRBJ1-1; TRBD1 matches at 8 bases. Germline values: CDR1 LGHNA, CDR2 YNFKEQ. After removal of 4 bases from V and 0 bases from J, the junction contained 16 bases not matched to a gene. This CDR3 has 19 amino acids.

The chain is built from TRBV19 and TRBJ1-6; 7 bases fit TRBD1. Losses at the gene ends were 7 bases for V and 9 bases for J; bases not matched to a gene: 9. The CDR3 sequence is 14 residues long. Germline V lookup: CDR1 LNHDA, CDR2 SQIVND (reference sequence). CDR3 region: CASTLDRPTSPLHF. CDR3 coding DNA: TGTGCCAGTACCCTGGACAGGCCGACTTCACCCCTCCACTTT.

The DNA for the CDR3 is TGCGCCAGCAGGCCCCTGGGCAGGGCCTACGAGCAGTACGTC. Its protein is CASRPLGRAYEQYV. The chain recombines TRBV23-1 with TRBJ2-7; the D gene is possibly TRBD1 (5 bases). TRBV23-1 is placed among ORFs of uncertain function. This CDR3 contains 14 residues. With 6 bases removed from V and 2 bases from J, the gap between germline ends came to 14 bases.

For the CDR3, the DNA is TGCGCCAGCAGTCATCACGGTTACGAGCAGTACTTC. This codes for CASSHHGYEQYF. J is TRBJ2-7 and V is TRBV23-1, with D hard to call. TRBV23-1 falls under the ORF class, with uncertain function. Trimming removed 3 bases at V and 4 bases at J, with 7 bases between. The CDR3 loop spans 12 amino acids.

This chain links TRBV9 with TRBJ1-1; D perhaps matches TRBD1 (5 bases). The CDR3 spans 14 residues. The V gene's germline CDR1 is SGDLS and CDR2 YYNGEE. The V end was cut by 0 bases, the J end by 3 bases, with 9 bases between. CDR3 DNA: TGTGCCAGCAGCGTAGGACCCAGGGACACTGAAGCTTTCTTT. Its translation: CASSVGPRDTEAFF.

This sequence joins TRBV3-1 (or the pseudogene TRBV3-2) and TRBJ1-6; 8 nucleotides line up with TRBD1. CDR1 is LGHDT and CDR2 is YNNKEL in the germline V gene (reference sequence). CDR3 length equals 16 residues. The V and J ends lost 1 base and 7 bases, in that order; junction bases with no gene match: 6. This chain's CDR3 is CASSQVTGQGNSPLHF. In DNA form, the CDR3 reads TGTGCCAGCAGCCAAGTGACAGGACAGGGAAATTCACCCCTCCACTTT.

The chain couples TRBV6-5 to TRBJ2-7; 7 bases align to TRBD1. With 0 bases clipped from V and 2 bases from J, the junction kept 4 bases outside the gene matches. The germline V gene has CDR1 MNHEY and CDR2 SVGAGI. The CDR3 contains 15 residues. CDR3 nucleotides: TGTGCCAGCAGTTACTCCGGGACAGCTACCTACGAGCAGTACTTC. Amino acids: CASSYSGTATYEQYF.